A single sample is the source of the 21 T cell receptor beta chains below, sequenced in a study of blood T cell repertoires in COVID-19. Sequencing used immunoSEQ multiplex PCR; TCRdb keeps in-frame clones, though not all of them. The table includes about 440,000 clones, roughly 88% detected once. The sequenced sample was peripheral blood. The receptors derive from a woman aged 50 to 65 with COVID-19, enrolled during active disease.

The chain is built from TRBV5-1 and TRBJ1-1; 8 bases map to TRBD1. Germline values: CDR1 SGHRS, CDR2 YFSETQ. Trimming cost V 4 bases and J 0 bases; bases outside gene matches: 5. The CDR3 spans 15 residues. The CDR3 sequence: CASSTQTGVNTEAFF. CDR3 in DNA: TGCGCCAGCAGCACCCAGACAGGGGTGAACACTGAAGCTTTCTTT.

CDR3: CASSEYGSDYGYTF. The CDR3 DNA is TGTGCCAGCAGTGAATACGGGAGTGACTATGGCTACACCTTC. The V and J genes are TRBV25-1 and TRBJ1-2, with D unresolved. CDR3 length equals 14 residues. The germline V gene encodes CDR1 MGHDK and CDR2 SYGVNS. The ends were cut back, 0 bases at V and 3 bases at J, with 8 bases in the middle.

CDR3 region: CASSSDRHQETQYF. The CDR3 region has the DNA TGTGCCAGCAGTTCGGACAGACATCAAGAGACCCAGTACTTC. V is TRBV28 and J is TRBJ2-5; D perhaps matches TRBD1 (6 bases). This CDR3 comprises 14 residues. Germline-derived CDR1 and CDR2 are MDHEN and SYDVKM. V was clipped by 4 bases and J by 2 bases, with 11 bases between them.

This chain joins TRBV5-5 and TRBJ2-7; TRBD1 matches 7 bases. The CDR3 totals 14 residues. The V gene end was trimmed by 3 bases and the J gene end by 0 bases; junction bases not matched to a gene: 3. CDR1 is SGHKS and CDR2 is YYEKEE in the germline V gene (reference sequence). The CDR3 sequence is CASSWDSSSYEQYF. The DNA for the CDR3 is TGTGCCAGCAGCTGGGACAGCAGCTCCTACGAGCAGTACTTC.

The count of this clone is one. V gene TRBV6-5 combines with J gene TRBJ2-3; 12 positions match TRBD2. The ends lost 6 bases at V and 5 bases at J; junction bases unmatched: 6. In germline, CDR1 is MNHEY, CDR2 SVGAGI. This CDR3 is built from 15 residues. The CDR3 here is CASSRGLAGIDTQYF. Written as DNA, the CDR3 is TGTGCCAGCAGCCGCGGACTAGCGGGGATAGATACGCAGTATTTT.

This chain links TRBV28 with TRBJ2-1; 9 nucleotides line up with TRBD2. Germline lookup yields CDR1 MDHEN and CDR2 SYDVKM. The CDR3 runs to 18 residues. The V gene end was trimmed by 1 base and the J gene end by 5 bases; junction bases not matched to a gene: 12. CDR3 bases: TGTGCCAGCAGTTTATTCCGGGTGGCGGGGGGGCCACACAATGAGCAGTTCTTC. Protein product: CASSLFRVAGGPHNEQFF.

The CDR3 spells CASSPGGARAFF. DNA for the CDR3: TGTGCCAGCTCACCAGGGGGGGCCAGGGCTTTCTTT. This chain links TRBV18 with TRBJ1-1, with TRBD1 as a possible D gene (6 bases). CDR1 is KGHSH, CDR2 LQKENI, per germline. The CDR3 covers 12 residues. Trimming removed 2 bases from V and 11 bases from J, with 12 bases in between.

The chain joins TRBV18 to TRBJ1-5, with 7 nucleotides matching TRBD1. The CDR3 totals 14 residues. V shed 6 bases and J 2 bases; nucleotides not matched to a gene: 4. CDR1 KGHSH and CDR2 LQKENI come from the germline V gene. Here the CDR3 reads CASSAGQGNQPQHF. The DNA for the CDR3 is TGTGCCAGCTCCGCAGGACAGGGCAATCAGCCCCAGCATTTT.

The chain combines TRBV5-4 with TRBJ2-2; tentative D call: TRBD2 (5 bases). Trimming cost V 3 bases and J 5 bases, with 8 bases left between them. From germline, CDR1 is SGHNT and CDR2 YYREEE (reference sequence). The CDR3 spans 13 residues. The CDR3: CASSSPGTGELFF. CDR3 DNA: TGTGCCAGCAGCTCCCCGGGAACCGGGGAGCTGTTTTTT.

A few counts support this clone. The chain recombines TRBV6-5 with TRBJ1-2; TRBD1 matches at 9 bases. The CDR3 contains 13 residues. Losses at the gene ends were 6 bases for V and 6 bases for J; bases not matched to a gene: 5. CDR1 and CDR2 from the germline V gene are MNHEY and SVGAGI. The CDR3 nucleotides read TGTGCCAGCAGACAGGGGGCGGGCAATGGCTACACCTTC. Protein sequence: CASRQGAGNGYTF.

This chain joins TRBV19 and TRBJ1-2; no clear D gene. Germline V lookup: CDR1 LNHDA, CDR2 SQIVND (reference sequence). This CDR3 comprises 14 residues. Trimming stripped 7 bases from V and 6 bases from J, with 18 bases between. CDR3 coding DNA: TGTGCCAGTATACCGGCGACGGGGTTGAATGGCTACACCTTC. It codes for CASIPATGLNGYTF.

This clone has just a few counts. The gene calls are TRBV5-4 and TRBJ2-2, with TRBD1 matching over 12 bases. CDR3 size: 16 residues. CDR1 is SGHNT, CDR2 YYREEE, per germline (reference sequence). The V segment lost 3 bases and the J segment 6 bases; nucleotides outside the gene matches: 6. Here the CDR3 reads CASSSPGQGAAGELFF. CDR3 nucleotides: TGTGCCAGCAGCTCACCGGGACAGGGGGCGGCCGGGGAGCTGTTTTTT.

The chain combines TRBV30 with TRBJ2-7; D possibly corresponds to TRBD2 (6 bases). The CDR3 is 13 amino acids. Germline CDR1 and CDR2: GTSNPN and SVGIG (reference sequence). V was shortened by 4 bases and J by 4 bases, with 14 bases between the two germline ends. The CDR3 region is CAWIGGAGYEQYF. The CDR3 DNA is TGTGCCTGGATAGGAGGGGCTGGGTACGAGCAGTACTTC.

V usage is TRBV19 and J usage is TRBJ1-4; D not resolved. The V and J ends lost 0 bases and 7 bases respectively, with 6 bases between them. Germline V gene data show CDR1 as LNHDA and CDR2 as SQIVND (reference sequence). The CDR3 covers 13 residues. CDR3 protein: CASSIDRSEKLFF. CDR3 nucleotides: TGTGCCAGTAGTATAGATCGGAGTGAAAAACTGTTTTTT. The entire variable domain, with the rest obtained from reference TRBV19 and TRBJ1-4, is as follows: DGGITQSPKYLFRKEGQNVTLSCEQNLNHDAMYWYRQDPGQGLRLIYYSQIVNDFQKGDIAEGYSVSREKKESFPLTVTSAQKNPTAFYLCASSIDRSEKLFFGSGTQLSVL.

Written as DNA, the CDR3 is TGTGCCACTCACTACCGCGATACCGACAATGAGCAGTTCTTC. Translated, it gives CATHYRDTDNEQFF. The chain carries TRBV2 and TRBJ2-1; D is unresolved. The germline V and J ends were trimmed by 10 bases and 5 bases, with 18 bases remaining between them. Germline CDR1 SNHLY, CDR2 FYNNEI. The CDR3 has 14 residues.

The V gene is TRBV19, the J gene TRBJ1-5; D is ambiguous. Germline-derived CDR1 and CDR2 are LNHDA and SQIVND (reference sequence). The CDR3 runs to 14 residues. Trimming cost V 5 bases and J 7 bases, with 15 bases left between them. The DNA for the CDR3 is TGTGCCAGTAGTCTCCAGCCGAGGGAGCAGCCCCAGCATTTT. Amino acid sequence: CASSLQPREQPQHF.

This clone appeared a few times. The chain combines TRBV19 with TRBJ1-1; TRBD1 aligns across 7 bases. The CDR3 has 13 amino acids. V lost 7 bases and J lost 4; bases outside the gene matches: 6. CDR1 and CDR2 from the germline V gene are LNHDA and SQIVND (reference sequence). CDR3 in DNA: TGTGCCAGTATCCTGACAGGGTCCACTGAAGCTTTCTTT. It codes for CASILTGSTEAFF.

The V gene is TRBV27, the J gene TRBJ1-2; D gene ambiguous. The CDR3 sequence is 13 residues long. Germline loops: CDR1 MNHEY, CDR2 SMNVEV (reference sequence). V lost 6 bases and J lost 8, with 16 bases in between. CDR3 in amino acids: CASRPEGRGGYTF. In nucleotides, the CDR3 is TGTGCCAGCAGGCCCGAAGGGCGAGGGGGCTACACCTTC.

As for this clone: Additional DNA sequences in this sample encode the identical CDR3. The chain joins TRBV11-2 to TRBJ2-7, with D perhaps TRBD1 (5 bases). This CDR3 region has 11 residues. Germline lookup yields CDR1 SGHAT and CDR2 FQNNGV. The ends were cut back, 5 bases at V and 4 bases at J, with 6 bases in the middle. CDR3 sequence (DNA): TGTGCCAGCAGCCCAGGGTACGAGCAGTACTTC. Amino acid sequence: CASSPGYEQYF.

This clone was found once. The chain recombines TRBV5-1 with TRBJ1-1, with 8 bases identical to TRBD1. V lost 5 bases, J lost 1 base, and 7 bases stayed unmatched. Germline V CDR1 and CDR2: SGHRS, YFSETQ. The CDR3 extends over 15 amino acids. CDR3: CASRSTGGANTEAFF. Here the CDR3 DNA reads TGCGCCAGCAGATCCACAGGGGGAGCGAACACTGAAGCTTTCTTT.

The chain recombines TRBV14 with TRBJ2-7; 7 nucleotides match TRBD1. This CDR3 contains 14 residues. Germline V gives CDR1 SGHDN, CDR2 FVKESK. Trimming took 6 bases from V and 3 from J; bases not matched to a gene: 8. DNA for the CDR3: TGTGCCAGCAGGCGACAGGGTGCGAACTACGAGCAGTACTTC. It codes for CASRRQGANYEQYF.